This T cell receptor beta chain originates from a study of control samples from healthy donors and cancer patients. CDR1 and CDR2 (germline): SGHRS, YFSETQ. V was clipped by 0 bases and J by 0 bases, with 10 bases between them. The CDR3 totals 17 residues. Libraries were prepared by immunoSEQ multiplex PCR; TCRdb keeps only in-frame clonotypes and omits some of them. The sample has around 100,000 clones; around 89% are singletons. This receptor was taken from a man between 60 and 75 years old with lung cancer. The sequenced sample was PBMCs. The chain carries TRBV5-1 and TRBJ2-6; D is unclear. The CDR3: CASSLEGRSSGANVLTF. CDR3 nucleotides: TGCGCCAGCAGCTTGGAAGGCAGATCCTCTGGGGCCAACGTCCTGACTTTC.